The present T cell receptor (beta chain) was sequenced within a study of cytomegalovirus exposure and HLA in healthy donors. The PCR employed 60 Vbeta primers together with 13 Jbeta primers. Using immunoSEQ multiplex PCR, the repertoire was profiled, and TCRdb retains in-frame clones only, with some absent. The table has 250,000 to 350,000 clones, about 87% seen once. Germline loops: CDR1 SGHRS, CDR2 YFSETQ. This CDR3 is built from 19 residues. V lost 4 bases and J lost 3; bases outside the gene matches: 13. Sequenced input: PBMCs. The TCR originated in a woman aged 18-29 years in good health and CMV-seronegative. The chain combines TRBV5-1 with TRBJ2-5; 15 bases match TRBD2. CDR3 protein: CASSTRSGLAGGLKETQYF. The CDR3 nucleotides are TGCGCCAGCAGCACCCGTTCGGGACTAGCGGGGGGATTGAAAGAGACCCAGTACTTC.